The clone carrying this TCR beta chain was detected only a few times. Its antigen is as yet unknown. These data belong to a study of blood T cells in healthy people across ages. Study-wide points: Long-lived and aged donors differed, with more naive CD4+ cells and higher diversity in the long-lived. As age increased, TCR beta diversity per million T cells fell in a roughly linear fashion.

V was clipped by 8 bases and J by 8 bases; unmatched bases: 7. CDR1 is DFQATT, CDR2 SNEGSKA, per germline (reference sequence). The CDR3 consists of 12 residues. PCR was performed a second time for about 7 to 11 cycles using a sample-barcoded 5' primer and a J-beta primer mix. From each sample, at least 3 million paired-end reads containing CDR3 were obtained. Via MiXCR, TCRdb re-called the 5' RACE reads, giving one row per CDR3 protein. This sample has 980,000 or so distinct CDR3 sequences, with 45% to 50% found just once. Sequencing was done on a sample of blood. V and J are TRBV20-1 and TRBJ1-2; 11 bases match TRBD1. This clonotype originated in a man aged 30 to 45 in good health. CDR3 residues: CSPRDRGNGYTF. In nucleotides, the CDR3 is TGCAGTCCGAGGGACAGGGGGAACGGCTACACCTTC.